This T cell receptor (beta chain) was sequenced in a study of chemoradiotherapy in HPV16-positive cancers. Study-wide background: Candidate HPV-specific T-cell clones and common TCR motifs came from functional assays in a couple of HPV16-positive patients. Study-wide points: The functional HPV-specific definition rests on just a couple of HPV16-positive patients.

Using immunoSEQ multiplex PCR, the repertoire was profiled, and TCRdb retains in-frame clones only, with some absent. The sample holds 7,500 or so clones, over 55% seen once. In its sample, this clone was seen once. What it binds is not known. Repeated repertoire sampling spanned the course of chemoradiotherapy. In germline, CDR1 is MNHEY, CDR2 SVGAGI. V lost 7 bases to trimming and J lost 7 bases, with 16 bases between them. The CDR3 is 13 amino acids. The clonotype originates from a human donor with HPV-associated anogenital cancer. The chain recombines TRBV6-5 with TRBJ1-1; D perhaps matches TRBD1 (5 bases). Specimen: tumor tissue, collected from a patient who underwent chemoradiotherapy. CDR3 in amino acids: CASNPSGAGEAFF. In nucleotides, the CDR3 is TGTGCCAGCAATCCCTCCGGGGCAGGTGAAGCTTTCTTT.